This T cell receptor (beta chain) was sequenced during a study of blood T cell repertoires in COVID-19. The wider study: Sites in the United States, Italy and Spain provided acute and convalescent COVID-19 samples.

CDR3 length: 15 amino acids. Germline CDR1 MGHRA, CDR2 YSYEKL. V was clipped by 4 bases and J by 2 bases, with 15 bases between them. The Seattle site enrolled patients during active infection and followed them longitudinally. TCRdb keeps only in-frame clones here, not all; method: immunoSEQ multiplex PCR. The sample shows about 87,000 clones, 90% of them seen only once. This chain uses TRBV4-1 with TRBJ2-7; D is possibly TRBD2 (5 bases). The sample taken for sequencing was peripheral blood. This TCR came from a young man with COVID-19, enrolled during active disease. CDR3 DNA: TGCGCCAGCAGCCTTAGCGTAACAAACCCCTACGAGCAGTACTTC. This encodes CASSLSVTNPYEQYF.